This T cell receptor (beta chain) was identified in a study of blood T cell repertoires in COVID-19. Study-level information: There were acute and convalescent COVID-19 samples, and they came from the United States, Italy and Spain. T cells, B-cell-depleted T cells, or PBMCs provided the cDNA or gDNA that served as material.

Per the original methods: Amplified reference gene primers provided the basis for estimating nucleated cell counts. TCRdb's copy holds only in-frame clones and misses some; the assay was immunoSEQ multiplex PCR. The V and J calls and clone size were taken over from that table, and D and trimming were inferred from the DNA. The table records 84,000 or so clones, about 73% of them present only once. In this sample, this clone turned up once. Germline values: CDR1 MNHEY, CDR2 SVGEGT. V shed 5 bases and J shed 7 bases, with 12 bases lying between them. CDR3 length equals 13 residues. Followed longitudinally, the Seattle patients had been enrolled during active infection.

Sample: peripheral blood. The V gene is TRBV6-2 or TRBV6-3, the J gene TRBJ1-5; D gene uncertain. The TCR comes from a man in his sixties with COVID-19, enrolled during active disease. The CDR3 protein is CASSIRSGQPQHF. The CDR3 DNA reads TGTGCCAGCAGTATCAGGTCTGGGCAGCCCCAGCATTTT.